These 11 T cell receptor beta chains were sequenced from one sample in a study of T-cell memory formation after mild COVID-19 listed by TCRdb under 2021. Libraries were constructed by 5' RACE. TCRdb shows the sequencer as Illumina NovaSeq 6000. Using fastp at Q25 and MiXCR, TCRdb reprocessed the public reads and kept productive beta chains. Every distinct CDR3 protein forms one entry, paired with its most common genes and DNA. The sample data list about 600,000 distinct CDR3 sequences, and about a fifth of these were observed just once. Roughly 8.3% of the sample goes to the ten largest clones. Material for sequencing was PBMCs or a T cell subset sorted from them (not recorded which). Source of these receptors: an adult woman who had mild COVID-19 (a few samples of this study predate the infection). The sample titles of this study are shuffled in the database, so cell type and time point are left out; the donor was told from shared clones.

The chain is built from TRBV5-1 and TRBJ2-1; the D gene is possibly TRBD2 (5 bases). Germline loops: CDR1 SGHRS, CDR2 YFSETQ. V lost 0 bases and J 2 bases, leaving 9 bases between the germline ends. The CDR3 is 15 residues long. The CDR3 region has the DNA TGCGCCAGCAGCTTGGTACCCGGGACCTACAATGAGCAGTTCTTC. It encodes CASSLVPGTYNEQFF.

A few counts support this clonotype. The rearrangement links TRBV11-3 to TRBJ2-2; possible D gene TRBD1, 5 bases. Trimming took off 3 bases at V and 0 bases at J, with 5 bases between the two ends. The CDR3 length is 14 residues. Germline V lookup: CDR1 SGHNT, CDR2 YENEEA. This CDR3 is CASSFRANTGELFF. Here the CDR3 DNA reads TGTGCCAGCAGCTTCAGGGCGAACACCGGGGAGCTGTTTTTT.

The chain has TRBV30 and TRBJ1-1; D not certain. V was trimmed by 0 bases and J by 2 bases, leaving 7 bases between them. The CDR3 runs 13 residues. Germline V gives CDR1 GTSNPN, CDR2 SVGIG (reference sequence). CDR3 nucleotides: TGTGCCTGGAGTGTTACAGCCAACACTGAAGCTTTCTTT. Amino acid sequence: CAWSVTANTEAFF.

This CDR3 is CASSAGPTEAFF. In nucleotides, the CDR3 is TGTGCCAGCTCAGCCGGGCCCACTGAAGCTTTCTTT. The V gene is TRBV18, the J gene TRBJ1-1; no clear D. V was shortened by 5 bases and J by 4 bases, with 8 bases between the two germline ends. Germline CDR1 is KGHSH and CDR2 is LQKENI. The CDR3 consists of 12 residues.

This clonotype was detected many times. This sequence joins TRBV3-1 and TRBJ1-1; 11 bases are a match to TRBD1. There are 15 residues in the CDR3. The ends lost 2 bases at V and 4 bases at J; junction bases unmatched: 3. Germline V gene data show CDR1 as LGHDT and CDR2 as YNNKEL (reference sequence). The CDR3: CASSQLGTGGTEAFF. CDR3 bases: TGTGCCAGCAGCCAACTTGGGACAGGGGGCACTGAAGCTTTCTTT.

This clonotype was detected a few times. The chain is built from TRBV3-1 and TRBJ2-3; 12 positions agree with TRBD2. Losses at the gene ends were 4 bases for V and 5 bases for J; bases not matched to a gene: 7. Germline CDR1 and CDR2: LGHDT and YNNKEL (reference sequence). The CDR3 sequence is 16 residues long. CDR3 in amino acids: CASSPRTSGEEDTQYF. The CDR3 DNA follows: TGTGCCAGCAGCCCCCGGACTAGCGGGGAGGAAGATACGCAGTATTTT.

This chain joins TRBV7-2 and TRBJ1-1; no firm D call. With 5 bases removed from V and 1 base from J, the gap between germline ends came to 8 bases. The CDR3 length is 13 residues. The germline V gene has CDR1 SGHTA and CDR2 FQGNSA. The CDR3 is CASSLNTNTEAFF. DNA of the CDR3: TGTGCCAGCAGCCTGAACACGAACACTGAAGCTTTCTTT. The complete variable domain, with remaining parts taken from reference TRBV7-2 and TRBJ1-1, reads GAGVSQSPSNKVTEKGKDVELRCDPISGHTALYWYRQSLGQGLEFLIYFQGNSAPDKSGLPSDRFSAERTGGSVSTLTIQRTQQEDSAVYLCASSLNTNTEAFFGQGTRLTVV.

This clonotype was found a few times. The genes are TRBV5-5 and TRBJ2-7, with 14 bases that match TRBD2. Germline CDR1 is SGHKS and CDR2 is YYEKEE (reference sequence). The V and J ends lost 1 base and 4 bases, in that order; junction bases with no gene match: 4. The CDR3 runs 16 residues. CDR3 loop: CASSLWTSGRRYEQYF. The CDR3 DNA is TGTGCCAGCAGCTTGTGGACTAGCGGGAGGAGGTACGAGCAGTACTTC. The full variable domain, rest sourced from reference TRBV5-5 and TRBJ2-7, is DAGVTQSPTHLIKTRGQQVTLRCSPISGHKSVSWYQQVLGQGPQFIFQYYEKEERGRGNFPDRFSARQFPNYSSELNVNALLLGDSALYLCASSLWTSGRRYEQYFGPGTRLTVT.

The chain is built from TRBV7-9 and TRBJ1-6; 7 nucleotides line up with TRBD1. Germline V gene sequence: CDR1 SEHNR, CDR2 FQNEAQ (reference sequence). Unmatched junction bases numbered 3, after V lost 0 bases and J lost 7 bases. The CDR3 is made up of 15 amino acids. CDR3 nucleotide sequence: TGTGCCAGCAGCTTAGCGTGGGACAGCAATTCACCCCTCCACTTT. Its protein product is CASSLAWDSNSPLHF.

This chain links TRBV29-1 with TRBJ2-1; 8 nucleotides agree with TRBD2. The CDR3 runs 13 residues. Germline V lookup: CDR1 SQVTM, CDR2 ANQGSEA. V lost 3 bases and J lost 9; bases outside the gene matches: 7. CDR3 DNA: TGCAGCGTTGACTCTTCGGGAGGGGGTGAGCAGTTCTTC. This sequence encodes CSVDSSGGGEQFF.

V gene TRBV7-3 combines with J gene TRBJ1-1, with unresolved D. V shed 4 bases and J shed 4 bases, with 19 bases lying between them. Germline CDR1 SGHTA, CDR2 FQGTGA. The CDR3 contains 16 residues. The CDR3: CASSSLPGSEGTEAFF. The CDR3 nucleotides read TGTGCCAGCAGCTCCCTTCCCGGGAGTGAAGGCACTGAAGCTTTCTTT.